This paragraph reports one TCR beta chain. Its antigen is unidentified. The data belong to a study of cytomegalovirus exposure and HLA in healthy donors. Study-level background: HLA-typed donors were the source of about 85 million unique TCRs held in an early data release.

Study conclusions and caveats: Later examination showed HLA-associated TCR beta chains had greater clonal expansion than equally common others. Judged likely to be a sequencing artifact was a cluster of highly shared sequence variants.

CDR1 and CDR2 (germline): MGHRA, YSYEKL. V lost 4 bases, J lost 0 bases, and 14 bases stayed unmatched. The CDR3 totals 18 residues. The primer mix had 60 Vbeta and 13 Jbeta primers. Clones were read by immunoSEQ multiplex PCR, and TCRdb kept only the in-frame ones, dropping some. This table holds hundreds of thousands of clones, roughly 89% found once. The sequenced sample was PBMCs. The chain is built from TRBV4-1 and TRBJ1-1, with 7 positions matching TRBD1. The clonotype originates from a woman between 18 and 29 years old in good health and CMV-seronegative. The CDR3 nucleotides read TGCGCCAGCAGCCCCGGACAGGCGCGGCGGTGGATGAACACTGAAGCTTTCTTT. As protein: CASSPGQARRWMNTEAFF.